This TCR beta chain was retrieved from a study of cytomegalovirus exposure and HLA in healthy donors. The PCR employed 60 Vbeta primers together with 13 Jbeta primers. Here immunoSEQ multiplex PCR was the method, and the copy in TCRdb shows in-frame clones only, minus some. This sample carries some 170,000 clones, around four fifths of them seen once, and the ten largest clones take about 1.3%. V shed 3 bases and J shed 6 bases, with 11 bases lying between them. The germline V gene has CDR1 LNHNV and CDR2 YYDKDF (reference sequence). CDR3 length: 13 amino acids. The sample was PBMCs. V is TRBV15 and J is TRBJ1-1; D not certain. The clonotype was recovered from a woman aged 45-60 years in good health and CMV-seronegative. As DNA, the CDR3 is TGTGCCACCAGCAGTATGCGGGGTGCTGAAGCTTTCTTT. The encoded protein is CATSSMRGAEAFF.